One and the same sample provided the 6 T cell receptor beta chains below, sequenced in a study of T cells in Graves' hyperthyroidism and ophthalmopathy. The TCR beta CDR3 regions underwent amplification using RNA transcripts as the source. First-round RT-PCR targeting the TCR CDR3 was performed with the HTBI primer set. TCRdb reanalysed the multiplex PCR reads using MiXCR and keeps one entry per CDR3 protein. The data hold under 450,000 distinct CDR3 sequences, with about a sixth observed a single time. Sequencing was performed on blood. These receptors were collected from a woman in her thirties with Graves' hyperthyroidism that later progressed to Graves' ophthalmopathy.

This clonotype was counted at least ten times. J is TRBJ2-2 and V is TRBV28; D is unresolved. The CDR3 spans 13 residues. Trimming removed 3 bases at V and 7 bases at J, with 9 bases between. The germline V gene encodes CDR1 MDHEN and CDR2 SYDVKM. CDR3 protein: CASSLPSRGELFF. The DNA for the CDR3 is TGTGCCAGCAGTTTGCCCTCCCGCGGGGAGCTGTTTTTT.

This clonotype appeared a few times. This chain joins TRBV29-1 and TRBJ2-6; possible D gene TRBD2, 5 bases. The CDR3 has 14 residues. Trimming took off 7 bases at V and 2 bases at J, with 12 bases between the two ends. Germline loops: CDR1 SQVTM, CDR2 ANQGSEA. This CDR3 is CSALPGTGANVLTF. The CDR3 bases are TGCAGCGCTCTGCCGGGGACTGGGGCCAACGTCCTGACTTTC. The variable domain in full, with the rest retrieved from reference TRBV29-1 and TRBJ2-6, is SAVISQKPSRDICQRGTSLTIQCQVDSQVTMMFWYRQQPGQSLTLIATANQGSEATYESGFVIDKFPISRPNLTFSTLTVSNMSPEDSSIYLCSALPGTGANVLTFGAGSRLTVL.

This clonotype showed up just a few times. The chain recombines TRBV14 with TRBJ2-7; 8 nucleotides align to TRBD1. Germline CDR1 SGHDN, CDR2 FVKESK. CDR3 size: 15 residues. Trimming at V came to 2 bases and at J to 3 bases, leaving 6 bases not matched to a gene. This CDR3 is CASSQSQGAFYEQYF. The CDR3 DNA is TGTGCCAGCAGCCAAAGCCAGGGGGCTTTCTACGAGCAGTACTTC.

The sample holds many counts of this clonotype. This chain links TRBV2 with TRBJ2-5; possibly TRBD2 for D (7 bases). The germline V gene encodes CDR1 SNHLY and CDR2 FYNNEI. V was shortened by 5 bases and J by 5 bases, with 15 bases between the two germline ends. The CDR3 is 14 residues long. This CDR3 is CASSRTRGGETQYF. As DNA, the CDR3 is TGTGCCAGCAGTAGGACTAGAGGGGGTGAGACCCAGTACTTC.

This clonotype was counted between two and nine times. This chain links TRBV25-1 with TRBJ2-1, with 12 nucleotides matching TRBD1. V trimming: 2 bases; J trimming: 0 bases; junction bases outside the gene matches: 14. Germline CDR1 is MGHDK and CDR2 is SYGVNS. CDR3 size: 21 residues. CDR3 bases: TGTGCCAGCAGTGAAGATGCCGGGACAGGGGGCTTTGTTCACTCCTACAATGAGCAGTTCTTC. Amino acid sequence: CASSEDAGTGGFVHSYNEQFF.

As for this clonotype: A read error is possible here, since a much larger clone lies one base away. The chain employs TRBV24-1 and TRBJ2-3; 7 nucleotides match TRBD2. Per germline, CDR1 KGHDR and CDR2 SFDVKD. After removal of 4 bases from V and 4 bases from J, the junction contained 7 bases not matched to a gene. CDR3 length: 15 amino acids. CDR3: CATSDPGGGSDTQYF. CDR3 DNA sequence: TGTGCCACCAGTGACCCCGGGGGAGGGTCAGATACGCAGTATTTT.